This T cell receptor beta chain originates from a study of T cell changes during pregnancy in multiple sclerosis. The trim removed 2 bases at V and 0 bases at J, leaving 1 base unmatched. The CDR3 totals 16 residues. CDR1 and CDR2 from the germline V gene are LGHNA and YNFKEQ. TCRdb's table, derived via immunoSEQ multiplex PCR, lists solely in-frame clones and lacks some. The sample shows about 51,000 clones, almost 95% of them seen only once. The chain links TRBV4-2 to TRBJ2-1, with 10 bases fitting TRBD2. The receptor was derived from a female donor with multiple sclerosis, enrolled in a pregnancy study. Sequenced here: CD4+ T cells from peripheral blood mononuclear cells, sampled in the third trimester of pregnancy. As DNA, the CDR3 is TGTGCCAGCAGCCAAAGGACTAGCGGCTCCTACAATGAGCAGTTCTTC. Amino acid sequence: CASSQRTSGSYNEQFF.